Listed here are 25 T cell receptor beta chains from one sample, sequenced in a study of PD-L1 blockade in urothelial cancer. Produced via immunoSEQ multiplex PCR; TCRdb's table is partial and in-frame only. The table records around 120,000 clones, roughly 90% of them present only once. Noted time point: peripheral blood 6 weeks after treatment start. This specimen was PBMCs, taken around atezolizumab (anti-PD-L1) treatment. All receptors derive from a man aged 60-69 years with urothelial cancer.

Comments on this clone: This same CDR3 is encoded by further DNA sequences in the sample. CDR3 amino acids: CASSYSLSGELFF. CDR3 in DNA: TGTGCCAGCAGTTACTCGTTATCCGGGGAGCTGTTTTTT. The chain has TRBV6-5 and TRBJ2-2; D ambiguous. The V gene's germline CDR1 is MNHEY and CDR2 SVGAGI. V dropped 0 bases and J dropped 6 bases, with 5 bases sitting between them. The CDR3 totals 13 residues.

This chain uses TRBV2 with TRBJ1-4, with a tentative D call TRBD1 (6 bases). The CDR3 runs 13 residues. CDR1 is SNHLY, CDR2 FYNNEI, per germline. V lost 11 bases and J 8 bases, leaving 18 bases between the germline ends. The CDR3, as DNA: TGTGCCGGAAGGGACACCAGGGAGGAAAAACTGTTTTTT. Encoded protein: CAGRDTREEKLFF.

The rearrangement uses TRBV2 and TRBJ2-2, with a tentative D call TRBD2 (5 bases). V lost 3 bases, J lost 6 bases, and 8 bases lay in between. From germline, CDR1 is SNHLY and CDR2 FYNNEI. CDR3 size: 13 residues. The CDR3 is CASSDGAAGELFF. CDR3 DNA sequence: TGTGCCAGCAGTGACGGAGCGGCCGGGGAGCTGTTTTTT.

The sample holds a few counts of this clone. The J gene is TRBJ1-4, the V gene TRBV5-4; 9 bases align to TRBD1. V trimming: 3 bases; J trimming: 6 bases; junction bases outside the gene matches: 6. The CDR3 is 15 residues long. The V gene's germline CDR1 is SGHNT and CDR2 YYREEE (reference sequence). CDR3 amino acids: CASSSYRGPDEKLFF. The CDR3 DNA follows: TGTGCCAGCAGCTCCTACAGGGGGCCGGATGAAAAACTGTTTTTT.

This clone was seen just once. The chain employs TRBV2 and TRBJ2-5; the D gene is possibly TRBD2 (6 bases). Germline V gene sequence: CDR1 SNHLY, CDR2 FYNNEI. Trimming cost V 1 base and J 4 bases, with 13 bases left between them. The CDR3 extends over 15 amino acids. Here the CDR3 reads CASSEGQGGTETQYF. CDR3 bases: TGTGCCAGCAGTGAAGGTCAGGGAGGAACAGAGACCCAGTACTTC.

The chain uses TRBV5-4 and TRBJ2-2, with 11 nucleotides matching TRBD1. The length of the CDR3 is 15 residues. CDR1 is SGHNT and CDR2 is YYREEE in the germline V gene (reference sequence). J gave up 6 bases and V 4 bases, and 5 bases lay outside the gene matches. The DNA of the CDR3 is TGTGCCAGCAGCCGGGACAGGGGGTTGGCCGGGGAGCTGTTTTTT. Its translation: CASSRDRGLAGELFF.

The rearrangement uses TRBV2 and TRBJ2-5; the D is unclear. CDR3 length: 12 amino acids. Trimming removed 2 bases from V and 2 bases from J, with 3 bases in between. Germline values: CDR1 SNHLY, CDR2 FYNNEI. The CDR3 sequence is CASSEQQETQYF. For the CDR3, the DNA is TGTGCCAGCAGTGAACAGCAAGAGACCCAGTACTTC.

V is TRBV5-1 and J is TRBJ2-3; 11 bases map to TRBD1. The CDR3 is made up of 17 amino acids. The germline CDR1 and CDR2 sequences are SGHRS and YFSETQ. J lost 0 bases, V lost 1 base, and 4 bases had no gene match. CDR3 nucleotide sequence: TGCGCCAGCAGCTTGCGGGGACAGGGGGTTAGCACAGATACGCAGTATTTT. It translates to CASSLRGQGVSTDTQYF.

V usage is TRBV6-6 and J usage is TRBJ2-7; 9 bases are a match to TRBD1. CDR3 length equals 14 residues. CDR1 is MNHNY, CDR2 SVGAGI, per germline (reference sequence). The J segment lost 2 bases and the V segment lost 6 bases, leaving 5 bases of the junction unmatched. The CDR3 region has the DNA TGTGCCAGCAGACCGGGACAGGGTCCCTACGAGCAGTACTTC. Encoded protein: CASRPGQGPYEQYF.

CDR3 protein: CASSLGSGSQETQYF. CDR3 nucleotide sequence: TGTGCCAGCAGCTTAGGTAGCGGCTCCCAAGAGACCCAGTACTTC. The J gene is TRBJ2-5, the V gene TRBV7-9, with D possibly TRBD2 on 6 matching bases. CDR1 and CDR2 (germline): SEHNR, FQNEAQ (reference sequence). CDR3 size: 15 residues. Trimming removed 1 base from V and 1 base from J, with 10 bases in between.

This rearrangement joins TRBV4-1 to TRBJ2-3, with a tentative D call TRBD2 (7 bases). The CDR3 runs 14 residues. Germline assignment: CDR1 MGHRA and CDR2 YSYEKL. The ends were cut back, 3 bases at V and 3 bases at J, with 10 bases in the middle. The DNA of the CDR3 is TGCGCCAGCAGCCAGGGGGGGGCTACAGATACGCAGTATTTT. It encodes CASSQGGATDTQYF.

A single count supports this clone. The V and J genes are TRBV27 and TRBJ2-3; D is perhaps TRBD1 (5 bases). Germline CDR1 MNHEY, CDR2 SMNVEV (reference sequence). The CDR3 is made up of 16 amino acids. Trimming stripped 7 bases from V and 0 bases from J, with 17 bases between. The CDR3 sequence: CASTRFQGSSTDTQYF. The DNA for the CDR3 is TGTGCCAGCACTCGATTCCAGGGCTCTAGCACAGATACGCAGTATTTT.

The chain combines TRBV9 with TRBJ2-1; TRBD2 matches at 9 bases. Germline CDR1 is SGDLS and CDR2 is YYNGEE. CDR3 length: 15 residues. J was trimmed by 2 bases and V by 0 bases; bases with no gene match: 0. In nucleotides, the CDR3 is TGTGCCAGCAGCGTAGCTAGCGGGACCTACAATGAGCAGTTCTTC. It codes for CASSVASGTYNEQFF. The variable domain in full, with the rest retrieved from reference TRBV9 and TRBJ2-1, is DSGVTQTPKHLITATGQRVTLRCSPRSGDLSVYWYQQSLDQGLQFLIQYYNGEERAKGNILERFSAQQFPDLHSELNLSSLELGDSALYFCASSVASGTYNEQFFGPGTRLTVL.

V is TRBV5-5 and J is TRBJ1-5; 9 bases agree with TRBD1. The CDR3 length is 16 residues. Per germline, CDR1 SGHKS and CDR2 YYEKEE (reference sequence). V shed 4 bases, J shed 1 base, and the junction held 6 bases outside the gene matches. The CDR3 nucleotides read TGTGCCAGCAGCCCTGTGGGACAGGGAAGCAATCAGCCCCAGCATTTT. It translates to CASSPVGQGSNQPQHF.

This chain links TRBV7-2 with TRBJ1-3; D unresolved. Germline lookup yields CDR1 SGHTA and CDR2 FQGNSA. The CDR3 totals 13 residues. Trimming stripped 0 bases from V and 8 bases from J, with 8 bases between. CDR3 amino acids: CASSLASGHTIYF. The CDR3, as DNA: TGTGCCAGCAGCTTAGCCAGTGGCCACACCATATATTTT. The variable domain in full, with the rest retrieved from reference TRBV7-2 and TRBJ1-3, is GAGVSQSPSNKVTEKGKDVELRCDPISGHTALYWYRQSLGQGLEFLIYFQGNSAPDKSGLPSDRFSAERTGGSVSTLTIQRTQQEDSAVYLCASSLASGHTIYFGEGSWLTVV.

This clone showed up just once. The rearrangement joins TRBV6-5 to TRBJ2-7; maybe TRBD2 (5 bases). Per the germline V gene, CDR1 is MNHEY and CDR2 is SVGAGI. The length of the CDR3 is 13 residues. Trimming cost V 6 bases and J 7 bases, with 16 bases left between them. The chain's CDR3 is CASRENEGREQYF. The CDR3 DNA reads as TGTGCCAGCAGGGAGAATGAGGGTAGAGAGCAGTACTTC.

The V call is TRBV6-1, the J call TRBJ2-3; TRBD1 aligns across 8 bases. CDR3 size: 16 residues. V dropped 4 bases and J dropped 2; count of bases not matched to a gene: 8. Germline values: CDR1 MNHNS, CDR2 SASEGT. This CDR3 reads CASSGGTGSHTDTQYF. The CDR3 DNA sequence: TGTGCCAGCAGTGGCGGGACAGGCTCACACACAGATACGCAGTATTTT.

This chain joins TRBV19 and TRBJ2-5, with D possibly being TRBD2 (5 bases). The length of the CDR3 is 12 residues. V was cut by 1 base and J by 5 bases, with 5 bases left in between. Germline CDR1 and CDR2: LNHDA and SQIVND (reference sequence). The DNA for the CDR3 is TGTGCCAGTAGTATAGGGAGGGAGACCCAGTACTTC. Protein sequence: CASSIGRETQYF.

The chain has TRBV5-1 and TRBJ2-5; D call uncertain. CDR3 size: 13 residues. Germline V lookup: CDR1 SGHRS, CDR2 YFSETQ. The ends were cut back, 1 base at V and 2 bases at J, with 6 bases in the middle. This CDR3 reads CASSLSVQETQYF. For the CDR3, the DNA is TGCGCCAGCAGCTTGTCAGTTCAAGAGACCCAGTACTTC.

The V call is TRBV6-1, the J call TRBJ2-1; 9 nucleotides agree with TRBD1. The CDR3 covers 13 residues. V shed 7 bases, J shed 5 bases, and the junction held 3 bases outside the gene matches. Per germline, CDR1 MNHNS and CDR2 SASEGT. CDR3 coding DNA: TGTGCCAGCACGGGACAGGGAAACAATGAGCAGTTCTTC. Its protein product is CASTGQGNNEQFF.

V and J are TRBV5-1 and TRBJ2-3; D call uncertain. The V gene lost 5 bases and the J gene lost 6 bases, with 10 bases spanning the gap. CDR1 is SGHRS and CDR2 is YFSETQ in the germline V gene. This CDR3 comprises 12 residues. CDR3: CASRYTRDTQYF. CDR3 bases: TGCGCCAGCAGGTATACGAGGGATACGCAGTATTTT.

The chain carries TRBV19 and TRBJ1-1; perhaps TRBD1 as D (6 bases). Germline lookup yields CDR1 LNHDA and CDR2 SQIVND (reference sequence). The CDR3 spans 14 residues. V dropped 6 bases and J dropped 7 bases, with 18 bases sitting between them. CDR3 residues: CASSRGGPENEAFF. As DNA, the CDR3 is TGTGCCAGTAGCCGGGGGGGGCCGGAGAATGAAGCTTTCTTT.

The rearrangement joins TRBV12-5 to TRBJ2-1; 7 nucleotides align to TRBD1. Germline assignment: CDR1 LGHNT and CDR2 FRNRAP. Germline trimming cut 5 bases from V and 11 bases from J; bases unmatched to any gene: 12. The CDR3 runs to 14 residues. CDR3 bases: TGTGCTAGTGGTGCCCGGGACAGTGTATTTAAGCAGTTCTTC. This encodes CASGARDSVFKQFF.

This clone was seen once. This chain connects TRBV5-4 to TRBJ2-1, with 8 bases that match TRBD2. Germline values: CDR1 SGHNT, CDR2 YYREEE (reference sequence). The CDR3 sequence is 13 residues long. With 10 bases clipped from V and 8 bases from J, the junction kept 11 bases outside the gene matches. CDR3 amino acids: CADESGGSDEQFF. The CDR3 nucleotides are TGTGCCGACGAGAGCGGGGGTTCGGATGAGCAGTTCTTC.

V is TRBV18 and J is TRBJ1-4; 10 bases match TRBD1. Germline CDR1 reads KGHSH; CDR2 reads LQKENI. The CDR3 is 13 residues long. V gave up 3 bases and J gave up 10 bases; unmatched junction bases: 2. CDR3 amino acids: CASSPRDRGKLFF. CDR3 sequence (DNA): TGTGCCAGCTCACCTAGGGACAGGGGAAAACTGTTTTTT.